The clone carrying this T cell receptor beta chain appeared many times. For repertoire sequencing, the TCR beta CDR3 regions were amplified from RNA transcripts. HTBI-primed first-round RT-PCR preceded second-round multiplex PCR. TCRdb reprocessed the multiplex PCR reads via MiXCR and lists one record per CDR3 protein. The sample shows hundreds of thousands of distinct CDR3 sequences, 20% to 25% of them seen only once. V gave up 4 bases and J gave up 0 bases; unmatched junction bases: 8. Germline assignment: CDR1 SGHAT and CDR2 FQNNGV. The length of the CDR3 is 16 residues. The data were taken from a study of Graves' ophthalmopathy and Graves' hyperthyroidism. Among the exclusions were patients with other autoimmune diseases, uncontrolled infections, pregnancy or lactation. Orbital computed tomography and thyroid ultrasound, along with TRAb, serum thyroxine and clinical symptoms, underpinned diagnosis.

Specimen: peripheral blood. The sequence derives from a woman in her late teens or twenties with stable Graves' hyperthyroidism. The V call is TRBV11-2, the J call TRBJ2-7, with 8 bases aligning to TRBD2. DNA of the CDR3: TGTGCCAGCAGCTCCCGGGGGGGGACTGGCTCCTACGAGCAGTACTTC. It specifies CASSSRGGTGSYEQYF. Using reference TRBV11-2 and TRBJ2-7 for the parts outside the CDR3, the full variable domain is EAGVAQSPRYKIIEKRQSVAFWCNPISGHATLYWYQQILGQGPKLLIQFQNNGVVDDSQLPKDRFSAERLKGVDSTLKIQPAKLEDSAVYLCASSSRGGTGSYEQYFGPGTRLTVT.